The 9 T cell receptor beta chains below were found in one sample sequenced in a study of CD8 T cell repertoires and HIV-1 epitope variants. Profiled with immunoSEQ multiplex PCR; TCRdb holds only in-frame clones, not every one. This table holds over 4,000 clones, approximately 66% found once. These receptors lack a known antigen. Sequencing input: cultured CD8+ T cells derived from PBMCs. These receptors originate from a male donor with HIV.

This rearrangement joins TRBV7-2 to TRBJ2-3; D is unresolved. V dropped 4 bases and J dropped 3 bases, with 11 bases sitting between them. Germline V gene lookup returns CDR1 SGHTA and CDR2 FQGNSA. This CDR3 spans 14 amino acids. CDR3 residues: CASSSVLATDTQYF. CDR3 in DNA: TGTGCCAGCAGCTCCGTACTGGCGACAGATACGCAGTATTTT.

This chain joins TRBV5-6 and TRBJ2-2; possibly TRBD1 for D (6 bases). The germline gives CDR1 SGHDT, CDR2 YYEEEE. Trimming took off 0 bases at V and 3 bases at J, with 12 bases between the two ends. The CDR3 consists of 16 residues. The CDR3 sequence: CASSLGDAGDTGELFF. DNA for the CDR3: TGTGCCAGCAGCTTGGGGGACGCAGGGGACACCGGGGAGCTGTTTTTT. The whole variable domain, remainder taken from reference TRBV5-6 and TRBJ2-2, is DAGVTQSPTHLIKTRGQQVTLRCSPKSGHDTVSWYQQALGQGPQFIFQYYEEEERQRGNFPDRFSGHQFPNYSSELNVNALLLGDSALYLCASSLGDAGDTGELFFGEGSRLTVL.

This chain uses TRBV28 with TRBJ1-5; D unclear. This CDR3 has 12 residues. The germline V and J ends were trimmed by 5 bases and 0 bases, with 2 bases remaining between them. Germline V gene lookup returns CDR1 MDHEN and CDR2 SYDVKM. The CDR3 bases are TGTGCCAGCAGTATTAGCAATCAGCCCCAGCATTTT. It is translated as CASSISNQPQHF.

The chain couples TRBV27 to TRBJ2-7; 9 bases fit TRBD1. In germline, CDR1 is MNHEY, CDR2 SMNVEV (reference sequence). V shed 3 bases, J shed 3 bases, and the junction held 6 bases outside the gene matches. This CDR3 region has 15 residues. This chain's CDR3 is CASSFSGTGYYEQYF. DNA for the CDR3: TGTGCCAGCAGTTTTTCCGGGACAGGGTACTACGAGCAGTACTTC.

V gene TRBV28 combines with J gene TRBJ2-3; 11 nucleotides align to TRBD2. Per germline, CDR1 MDHEN and CDR2 SYDVKM. CDR3 size: 15 residues. V gave up 8 bases and J gave up 0 bases; unmatched junction bases: 4. CDR3 amino acids: CASGTSGPSTDTQYF. CDR3 DNA sequence: TGTGCCAGCGGGACTAGCGGTCCTAGCACAGATACGCAGTATTTT.

This clone was counted a few times. The chain links TRBV7-9 to TRBJ2-1; TRBD2 aligns across 8 bases. Germline V CDR1 and CDR2: SEHNR, FQNEAQ (reference sequence). Trimming at V came to 5 bases and at J to 0 bases, leaving 3 bases not matched to a gene. The CDR3 contains 15 residues. The CDR3 nucleotides are TGTGCCAGCAGCGAGAGCGGGAGCTCCTACAATGAGCAGTTCTTC. Amino acids: CASSESGSSYNEQFF.

The genes are TRBV12-2 and TRBJ2-7; the table's D call, TRBD2, has no DNA check behind it. TRBV12-2 is reported as a pseudogene. CDR3 length equals 18 residues. CDR3 DNA: TGTGCAAGTCGCTTAGGGGTGCCGGGCGGGAGGAGCTCCTACGAGCAGTACTTC. It is translated as CASRLGVPGGRSSYEQYF.

The sample holds a few counts of this clone. The CDR3 sequence: CASSWGAGDEQYF. CDR3 nucleotides: TGTGCCAGCAGCTGGGGGGCCGGGGACGAGCAGTACTTC. The chain uses TRBV5-6 and TRBJ2-7, with D perhaps matching TRBD1 or TRBD2 (6 bases each). Trimming cost V 3 bases and J 5 bases, with 12 bases left between them. The V gene's germline CDR1 is SGHDT and CDR2 YYEEEE. The CDR3 has 13 amino acids.

The V call is TRBV6-6, the J call TRBJ1-1, with D possibly being TRBD1 (5 bases). Trimming cost V 7 bases and J 0 bases, with 15 bases left between them. Germline V gives CDR1 MNHNY, CDR2 SVGAGI (reference sequence). CDR3 size: 15 residues. The CDR3 region has the DNA TGTGCCAGCACCGAACCCAGGGCCATGAACACTGAAGCTTTCTTT. Encoded protein: CASTEPRAMNTEAFF.